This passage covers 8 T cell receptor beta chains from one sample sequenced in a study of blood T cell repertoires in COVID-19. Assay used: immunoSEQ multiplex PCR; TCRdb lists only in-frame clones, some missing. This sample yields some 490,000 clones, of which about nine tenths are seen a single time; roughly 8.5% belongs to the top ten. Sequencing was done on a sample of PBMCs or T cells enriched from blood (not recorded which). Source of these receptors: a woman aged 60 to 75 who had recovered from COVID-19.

The CDR3 is CASSNQGDTQYF. CDR3 nucleotides: TGTGCCAGCTCCAATCAGGGAGATACGCAGTATTTT. The chain has TRBV18 and TRBJ2-3; D possibly corresponds to TRBD1 (5 bases). Germline CDR1 is KGHSH and CDR2 is LQKENI. The CDR3 totals 12 residues. V lost 6 bases and J lost 5, with 9 bases in between.

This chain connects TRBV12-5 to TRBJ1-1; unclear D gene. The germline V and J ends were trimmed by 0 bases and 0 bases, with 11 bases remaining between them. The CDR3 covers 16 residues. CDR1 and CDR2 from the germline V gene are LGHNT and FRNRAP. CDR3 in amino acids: CASGLVLGRMNTEAFF. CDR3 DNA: TGTGCTAGTGGTTTGGTACTGGGCAGAATGAACACTGAAGCTTTCTTT.

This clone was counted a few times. Here the CDR3 DNA reads TGTGCCAGCAGTTCGACATTTTACTTGGAAAAACTGTTTTTT. It translates to CASSSTFYLEKLFF. The chain employs TRBV2 and TRBJ1-4; no clear D gene. The germline V gene encodes CDR1 SNHLY and CDR2 FYNNEI. The V end was cut by 5 bases, the J end by 8 bases, with 15 bases between. The CDR3 extends over 14 amino acids.

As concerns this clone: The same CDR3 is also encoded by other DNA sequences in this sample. CDR3 sequence reads: CASSLALTGELFF. Here the CDR3 DNA reads TGTGCCAGCAGTTTAGCACTGACAGGGGAGCTGTTTTTT. The gene calls are TRBV12-3 or TRBV12-4 and TRBJ2-2; D ambiguous. The CDR3 loop spans 13 amino acids. V was cut by 0 bases and J by 8 bases, with 7 bases left in between.

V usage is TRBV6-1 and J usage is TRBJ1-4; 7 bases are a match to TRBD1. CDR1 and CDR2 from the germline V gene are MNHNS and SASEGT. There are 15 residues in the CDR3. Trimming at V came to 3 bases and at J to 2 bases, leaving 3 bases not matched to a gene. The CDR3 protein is CASSDTGATNEKLFF. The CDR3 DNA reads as TGTGCCAGCAGTGATACAGGGGCTACTAATGAAAAACTGTTTTTT.

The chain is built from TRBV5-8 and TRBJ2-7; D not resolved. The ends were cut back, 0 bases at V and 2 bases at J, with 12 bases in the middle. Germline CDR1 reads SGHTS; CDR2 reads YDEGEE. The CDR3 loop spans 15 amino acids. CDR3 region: CASSLGIRLTYEQYF. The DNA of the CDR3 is TGTGCCAGCAGCTTGGGTATTAGACTCACCTACGAGCAGTACTTC.

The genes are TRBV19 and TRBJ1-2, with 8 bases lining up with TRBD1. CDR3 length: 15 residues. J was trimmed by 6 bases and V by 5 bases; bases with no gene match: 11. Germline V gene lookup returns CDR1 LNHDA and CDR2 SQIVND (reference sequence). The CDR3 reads CASSPLDRDINGYTF. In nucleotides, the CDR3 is TGTGCCAGTAGTCCCTTGGACAGGGATATCAATGGCTACACCTTC.

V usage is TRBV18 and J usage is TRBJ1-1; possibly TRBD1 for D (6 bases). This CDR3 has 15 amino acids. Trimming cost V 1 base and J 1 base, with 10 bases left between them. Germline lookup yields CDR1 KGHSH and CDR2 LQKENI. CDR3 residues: CASSPRGGANTEAFF. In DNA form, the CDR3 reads TGTGCCAGCTCACCACGGGGGGGCGCGAACACTGAAGCTTTCTTT.